This T cell receptor (beta chain) derives from a study of T cell responses to AZD1222 COVID-19 vaccine (dated by TCRdb to the early 2020s). Notes on the research overall: AZD1222 recipients whose second dose came at about 4 weeks and those whose second dose came at about 12 weeks were combined into one group, since spike-specific TCR depth and breadth did not differ between the two schedules. A total of 233 trial participants underwent TCR sequencing, of whom 200 to 220 received two doses of AZD1222 and roughly 25 received two doses of the MenACWY control vaccine. Trial participants were enrolled into age subgroups of 18-55, 56-69 and 70-plus years, which contained about 150, 28 and 57 TCR-sequenced participants, respectively.

The paper as a whole reports these results and caveats: Reportedly, close to half of the unique spike-specific TCRs recognized epitopes lying outside the regions that are mutated in the B.1.351 and B.1.1.7 variants. The 56-69-year group was small, and its depth increase did not reach significance, likely because of low power. Participants were mostly white British and included more females than males, and it was suggested by the authors that clonal diversity may have been underestimated. Conclusions about previously exposed vaccinees are limited because only a handful of AZD1222 recipients were SARS-CoV-2 seropositive at baseline. CD4 TCRs associated with the vaccine covered the entire spike protein, and the dominant responses were in regions 160-218 and 743-854. After two AZD1222 doses, both the breadth and the depth of spike-specific TCRs were significantly higher than at day 0 and than in MenACWY recipients. No day 14 peak-response samples were available, so repertoires were characterized only after the peak T cell response.

The CDR3 regions of human TCRbeta chains were subjected to immunosequencing. In the source study's methods: Repertoire TCRs were checked for matches against a reference library of SARS-CoV-2-specific TCRs that had been generated using the MIRA antigen-specificity platform. Breadth was defined as the fraction of unique TCRs that were SARS-CoV-2-associated, and depth was defined as the fraction of total T cells that were SARS-CoV-2-associated. Using the MIRA data, each spike-specific TCR was assigned both to the spike region to which the TCR was reactive and to a CD4 or CD8 class. Log10-transformed breadth and depth values were compared by one-way ANOVA with Sidak's multiple comparisons tests. TCRdb carries this immuneACCESS record with in-frame sequences only. Its versions omit some clonotypes, under half of them owing to an unresolved V gene in the studies checked, with the rest unexplained. V and J calls and clone size follow that table, whereas D and trimming were derived from the DNA. The sample table holds roughly 120,000 clones, of which 80% to 90% were seen once. The ten largest clones take up approximately 1.7% of the sample.

For CDR1 and CDR2, the germline V gene (reference sequence) lists LNHDA and SQIVND. After removal of 5 bases from V and 5 bases from J, the junction retains 10 bases not matched to a gene. The CDR3 sequence holds 16 residues, the cysteine and phenylalanine included. Only CDR3 DNA remains: 48 bases, in frame from the first base. Points on this clone: Its antigen is not yet known. The input lacks base qualities; no much larger clone sits a single base away.

Reading the label with the study, this specimen's time point is: baseline before first vaccination. Samples from vaccinated people were obtained from the UK trials COV001 and COV002, which included a single-blind randomized controlled phase 2/3 trial of AZD1222 (ChAdOx1 nCoV-19) in healthy adults. For TCRbeta chain sequencing, PBMC samples were collected from trial participants at day 0 and at day 28 after the second dose. The clonotype was recovered from an adult in good health. Rearrangement joined TRBV19 to TRBJ2-1, with 9 bases aligning to TRBD1. This specimen was peripheral blood, taken on day 0 of AZD1222 vaccination. The nucleotide sequence reads as follows: TGTGCCAGTAGTCCCTCCCGGGACAGGGTCCACAATGAGCAGTTCTTC. Translated, this gives CASSPSRDRVHNEQFF.